The rows below give T cell receptor beta chains drawn from one sample of a study of shared clonotypes between healthy human individuals. Generated by immunoSEQ multiplex PCR, the TCRdb table keeps only in-frame clones and is missing some. There are 1,500,000 or so clones in the sample; around 95% occur only once, and approximately 1% lies in the top ten. The sequenced material came from naive CD4+ T cells sorted from blood. These receptors came from a man aged 25 to 45 in good health. Each CDR3 is given with its conserved first and last residue. Each record gives: D gene, V gene, clone size, J gene, CDR3 DNA, CDR3 protein. The D gene is left open where the match is weak. Only part of the rows carry a size: once, few, many, or a class if the clone is expanded.

d_gene: TRBD1
v_gene: TRBV27
abundance: -
j_gene: TRBJ2-3
CDR3nt: TGTGCCAGCAGACGTGCGACCGGACAGGGGGCTAGAGATACGCAGTATTTT
CDR3aa: CASRRATGQGARDTQYF

d_gene: -
v_gene: TRBV29-1
abundance: few
j_gene: TRBJ2-5
CDR3nt: TGCAGCGTTGAGGGCAGGGGTGGGGAGACCCAGTACTTC
CDR3aa: CSVEGRGGETQYF

d_gene: -
v_gene: TRBV30
abundance: few
j_gene: TRBJ1-2
CDR3nt: TGTGCCTGGAGGGCCACAGGGATTGGCTACACCTTC
CDR3aa: CAWRATGIGYTF

d_gene: TRBD2
v_gene: TRBV6-6
abundance: once
j_gene: TRBJ2-1
CDR3nt: TGTGCCAGCAGCCTCGGACTAGCAACCTACAATGAGCAGTTCTTC
CDR3aa: CASSLGLATYNEQFF

d_gene: TRBD1
v_gene: TRBV19
abundance: -
j_gene: TRBJ1-5
CDR3nt: TGTGCCAGTACCGCGAGACAGGGACTTGAACAGCCCCAGCATTTT
CDR3aa: CASTARQGLEQPQHF

d_gene: TRBD2
v_gene: TRBV6-5
abundance: -
j_gene: TRBJ2-1
CDR3nt: TGTGCCAGCAGTTCATCTAGCGGTGGGGCCAATGAGCAGTTCTTC
CDR3aa: CASSSSSGGANEQFF

d_gene: -
v_gene: TRBV10-3
abundance: -
j_gene: TRBJ1-1
CDR3nt: TGTGCCATCAGTGCCCGGAGACAGAACACTGAAGCTTTCTTT
CDR3aa: CAISARRQNTEAFF

d_gene: -
v_gene: TRBV10-3
abundance: -
j_gene: TRBJ2-2
CDR3nt: TGTGCCATCAGGGACCAGCCGCAGGGATACGCCGGGGAGCTGTTTTTT
CDR3aa: CAIRDQPQGYAGELFF

d_gene: -
v_gene: TRBV4-3
abundance: -
j_gene: TRBJ1-5
CDR3nt: TGCGCCAGCAGCCAAGATTGGCACCCCGATAGCAATCAGCCCCAGCATTTT
CDR3aa: CASSQDWHPDSNQPQHF

d_gene: -
v_gene: TRBV7-2
abundance: -
j_gene: TRBJ1-2
CDR3nt: TGTGCCAGCAGCTTAGCGACAGGAGGGACCTATGGCTACACCTTC
CDR3aa: CASSLATGGTYGYTF

d_gene: -
v_gene: TRBV4-1
abundance: few
j_gene: TRBJ1-2
CDR3nt: TGCGCCAGCAGCCAGGAGGCAAGGGGCCCTGGGTATGGCTACACCTTC
CDR3aa: CASSQEARGPGYGYTF

d_gene: -
v_gene: TRBV30
abundance: -
j_gene: TRBJ1-2
CDR3nt: TGTGCCCAAGTAGCGGGGGGCGGGTATGGCTACACCTTC
CDR3aa: CAQVAGGGYGYTF

d_gene: -
v_gene: TRBV5-6
abundance: -
j_gene: TRBJ2-3
CDR3nt: TGTGCCAGCAGCTTGTTCCACAGGGGCACAGATACGCAGTATTTT
CDR3aa: CASSLFHRGTDTQYF

d_gene: TRBD2
v_gene: TRBV18
abundance: -
j_gene: TRBJ2-1
CDR3nt: TGTGCCAGCTCACCAGGGACTAGCGGGAGCGGGGCCAATGAGCAGTTCTTC
CDR3aa: CASSPGTSGSGANEQFF

d_gene: TRBD2
v_gene: TRBV11-3
abundance: -
j_gene: TRBJ2-5
CDR3nt: TGTGCCAGCAGCTTAGGCCTACTAGCGGGAGCCGACCAAGAGACCCAGTACTTC
CDR3aa: CASSLGLLAGADQETQYF

d_gene: TRBD2
v_gene: TRBV11-2
abundance: -
j_gene: TRBJ2-4
CDR3nt: TGTGCCAGCAGCGCCCCTCCGGGAGGACTAGCCAAAAACATTCAGTACTTC
CDR3aa: CASSAPPGGLAKNIQYF

d_gene: -
v_gene: TRBV7-8
abundance: -
j_gene: TRBJ2-7
CDR3nt: TGTGCCAGCAGCTTGACGGGCCCAGTCCTCCACGAGCAGTACTTC
CDR3aa: CASSLTGPVLHEQYF

d_gene: -
v_gene: TRBV5-1
abundance: -
j_gene: TRBJ2-7
CDR3nt: TGCGCCAGCAGCCCACCCGGCGACGAGCAGTACTTC
CDR3aa: CASSPPGDEQYF

d_gene: -
v_gene: TRBV10-2
abundance: -
j_gene: TRBJ1-1
CDR3nt: TGCGCCAGCAGTGACCGACGGGCGGGAAACACTGAAGCTTTCTTT
CDR3aa: CASSDRRAGNTEAFF

d_gene: TRBD1
v_gene: TRBV19
abundance: -
j_gene: TRBJ1-5
CDR3nt: TGTGCCAGTAGTTCTGTGGGACAGTCCTTGTCTGGCAATCAGCCCCAGCATTTT
CDR3aa: CASSSVGQSLSGNQPQHF

d_gene: -
v_gene: TRBV7-7
abundance: -
j_gene: TRBJ2-6
CDR3nt: TGTGCCAGCAGCTTAACCGGGGCCAACGTCCTGACTTTC
CDR3aa: CASSLTGANVLTF

d_gene: TRBD2
v_gene: TRBV5-1
abundance: -
j_gene: TRBJ2-3
CDR3nt: TGCGCCAGCAGCCCCCCTCTAGCGGGAACGGATACGCAGTATTTT
CDR3aa: CASSPPLAGTDTQYF

d_gene: TRBD2
v_gene: TRBV28
abundance: once
j_gene: TRBJ2-7
CDR3nt: TGTGCCAGCAGTTTGGAGGCGGGAGGCCCCCCCTACGAGCAGTACTTC
CDR3aa: CASSLEAGGPPYEQYF

d_gene: -
v_gene: TRBV18
abundance: once
j_gene: TRBJ2-5
CDR3nt: TGTGCCAGCTCAATGATAGAGACCCAGTACTTC
CDR3aa: CASSMIETQYF

d_gene: -
v_gene: TRBV6-1
abundance: -
j_gene: TRBJ2-2
CDR3nt: TGTGCCAGCAGTGAAGTGGCACCTCCTCCCGGGGAGCTGTTTTTT
CDR3aa: CASSEVAPPPGELFF

d_gene: TRBD1
v_gene: TRBV11-2
abundance: -
j_gene: TRBJ2-3
CDR3nt: TGTGCCAGCAGCTCAAGCTGGGCAGGGGGCCCAGGTACGCAGTATTTT
CDR3aa: CASSSSWAGGPGTQYF

d_gene: -
v_gene: TRBV28
abundance: -
j_gene: TRBJ2-7
CDR3nt: TGTGCCAGCAGTTTTTGGGGGCGGGGGAGCTCCTACGAGCAGTACTTC
CDR3aa: CASSFWGRGSSYEQYF

d_gene: TRBD1
v_gene: TRBV4-1
abundance: -
j_gene: TRBJ1-5
CDR3nt: TGCGCCAGCAGCCAGAGCGACAGGGGCGATCAGCCCCAGCATTTT
CDR3aa: CASSQSDRGDQPQHF

d_gene: -
v_gene: TRBV19
abundance: -
j_gene: TRBJ2-5
CDR3nt: TGTGCCAGTAGTGTCAGCTTTGGTGAGACCCAGTACTTC
CDR3aa: CASSVSFGETQYF

d_gene: -
v_gene: TRBV5-1
abundance: -
j_gene: TRBJ2-5
CDR3nt: TGCGCCAGCACCCCCCGGGCTGGACTGCAAGAGACCCAGTACTTC
CDR3aa: CASTPRAGLQETQYF

d_gene: TRBD2
v_gene: TRBV6-6
abundance: -
j_gene: TRBJ2-7
CDR3nt: TGTGCCAGCAGCCAACTAGCGGCGACCTACGAGCAGTACTTC
CDR3aa: CASSQLAATYEQYF

d_gene: TRBD1
v_gene: TRBV7-2
abundance: -
j_gene: TRBJ1-2
CDR3nt: TGTGCCAGCAGCTTTTTTCAGGACAGGGCGCCCATCTATGGCTACACCTTC
CDR3aa: CASSFFQDRAPIYGYTF

d_gene: -
v_gene: TRBV28
abundance: -
j_gene: TRBJ1-1
CDR3nt: TGTGCCAGCAGTCCCGTAAGTGGGAACACTGAAGCTTTCTTT
CDR3aa: CASSPVSGNTEAFF

d_gene: TRBD2
v_gene: TRBV19
abundance: -
j_gene: TRBJ2-1
CDR3nt: TGTGCCAGTAGTACCAGCCAGGAACTAGCGGGAGAGTTCAATGAGCAGTTCTTC
CDR3aa: CASSTSQELAGEFNEQFF

d_gene: TRBD2
v_gene: TRBV7-9
abundance: -
j_gene: TRBJ2-7
CDR3nt: TGCGCCAGCAGCCAAGATGGGACTAGCGGCTCCTACGAGCAGTACTTC
CDR3aa: CASSQDGTSGSYEQYF

d_gene: -
v_gene: TRBV4-3
abundance: -
j_gene: TRBJ2-1
CDR3nt: TGCGCCAGCAGCCAAGTGATTGCCCATGAGCAGTTCTTC
CDR3aa: CASSQVIAHEQFF

d_gene: TRBD1
v_gene: TRBV4-3
abundance: -
j_gene: TRBJ2-2
CDR3nt: TGCGCCAGCAGCCAGACAGGGACCGGGGAGCTGTTTTTT
CDR3aa: CASSQTGTGELFF

d_gene: -
v_gene: TRBV2
abundance: -
j_gene: TRBJ1-1
CDR3nt: TGTGCCAGCAGTGGACAAACCCCCAACACTGAAGCTTTCTTT
CDR3aa: CASSGQTPNTEAFF

d_gene: -
v_gene: TRBV10-3
abundance: -
j_gene: TRBJ2-7
CDR3nt: TGTGCCTCGACTCAATCGGGACTCAACTACGAGCAGTACTTC
CDR3aa: CASTQSGLNYEQYF

d_gene: TRBD2
v_gene: TRBV6-1
abundance: -
j_gene: TRBJ2-1
CDR3nt: TGTGCCAGCAGTGATATCTTTTCGCGGGAGCTCTACAATGAGCAGTTCTTC
CDR3aa: CASSDIFSRELYNEQFF

d_gene: -
v_gene: TRBV28
abundance: -
j_gene: TRBJ2-7
CDR3nt: TGTGCCAGCAGCCCCGGACGCTACGAGCAGTACTTC
CDR3aa: CASSPGRYEQYF

d_gene: -
v_gene: TRBV10-3
abundance: -
j_gene: TRBJ2-7
CDR3nt: TGTGCCATCGCGGATAAGAAGTCTCCCAGGGGGGACTACGAGCAGTACTTC
CDR3aa: CAIADKKSPRGDYEQYF

d_gene: -
v_gene: TRBV7-3
abundance: -
j_gene: TRBJ2-3
CDR3nt: TGTGCCAGCAGCTTATTGGGGGAAGTTGGAGATACGCAGTATTTT
CDR3aa: CASSLLGEVGDTQYF

d_gene: -
v_gene: TRBV6-5
abundance: -
j_gene: TRBJ1-5
CDR3nt: TGTGCCAGCAGTTTCGGGGGAATCAATCAGCCCCAGCATTTT
CDR3aa: CASSFGGINQPQHF

d_gene: -
v_gene: TRBV10-3
abundance: -
j_gene: TRBJ2-2
CDR3nt: TGTGCCAGTAGGGACCCTACAACCGGGGAGCTGTTTTTT
CDR3aa: CASRDPTTGELFF

d_gene: TRBD2
v_gene: TRBV27
abundance: -
j_gene: TRBJ2-1
CDR3nt: TGTGCCAGCACCGTACTAGCGGGAGGGCCGGGTGAGCAGTTCTTC
CDR3aa: CASTVLAGGPGEQFF

d_gene: -
v_gene: TRBV4-1
abundance: -
j_gene: TRBJ2-7
CDR3nt: TGCGCCAGCAGCCAAGATTGGGGAACGACGAACTCCTACGAGCAGTACTTC
CDR3aa: CASSQDWGTTNSYEQYF

d_gene: -
v_gene: TRBV28
abundance: -
j_gene: TRBJ2-7
CDR3nt: TGTGCCAGCAGTTTACTCGGCTACTACGAGCAGTACTTC
CDR3aa: CASSLLGYYEQYF

d_gene: -
v_gene: TRBV9
abundance: -
j_gene: TRBJ2-3
CDR3nt: TGTGCCAGCAGCCCCTTGGGGGCAGGGGGGACAGATACGCAGTATTTT
CDR3aa: CASSPLGAGGTDTQYF

d_gene: TRBD1
v_gene: TRBV25-1
abundance: once
j_gene: TRBJ1-4
CDR3nt: TGTGCCAGCAGTGACCGACCGACAGGGGTCGAAAAACTGTTTTTT
CDR3aa: CASSDRPTGVEKLFF

d_gene: -
v_gene: TRBV7-2
abundance: -
j_gene: TRBJ2-2
CDR3nt: TGTGCCAGCAGCTGGTTCGGGAACACCGGGGAGCTGTTTTTT
CDR3aa: CASSWFGNTGELFF

d_gene: -
v_gene: TRBV28
abundance: -
j_gene: TRBJ1-3
CDR3nt: TGTGCCAGCAGTCCCCCAGACGTTGGTGGAAACACCATATATTTT
CDR3aa: CASSPPDVGGNTIYF

d_gene: TRBD2
v_gene: TRBV4-2
abundance: -
j_gene: TRBJ2-1
CDR3nt: TGTGCCAGCAGCCTAACCGGGACTAGGTTGAGCTCCTACAATGAGCAGTTCTTC
CDR3aa: CASSLTGTRLSSYNEQFF

d_gene: -
v_gene: TRBV18
abundance: -
j_gene: TRBJ1-4
CDR3nt: TGTGCCAGCTCACCCGTAGGGTTCGCTAATGAAAAACTGTTTTTT
CDR3aa: CASSPVGFANEKLFF

d_gene: -
v_gene: TRBV23-1
abundance: -
j_gene: TRBJ2-2
CDR3nt: TGCGCCAGCAGTCAGGAGACAACCACGAACACCGGGGAGCTGTTTTTT
CDR3aa: CASSQETTTNTGELFF